These 27 T cell receptor beta chains share one sample of origin, sequenced in a study of cytomegalovirus exposure and HLA in healthy donors. Profiled with immunoSEQ multiplex PCR; TCRdb holds only in-frame clones, not every one. Among roughly 56,000 clones listed, 91% were seen once. The sequencing sample was made of PBMCs. Receptors were obtained from a woman in her twenties or thirties in good health and CMV-seronegative.

This clone showed up just once. This chain links TRBV30 with TRBJ2-7; 7 bases align to TRBD1. This CDR3 comprises 13 residues. Germline trimming cut 4 bases from V and 6 bases from J; bases unmatched to any gene: 9. Germline V CDR1 and CDR2: GTSNPN, SVGIG (reference sequence). The CDR3 here is CAWIRTGLGEQYF. CDR3 nucleotide sequence: TGTGCCTGGATTAGGACAGGCCTGGGCGAGCAGTACTTC.

This chain uses TRBV29-1 with TRBJ1-1; D is perhaps TRBD1 (5 bases). V lost 6 bases, J lost 1 base, and 12 bases lay in between. Germline V gene lookup returns CDR1 SQVTM and CDR2 ANQGSEA. There are 13 residues in the CDR3. CDR3 residues: CSVQRQPNTEAFF. The CDR3 DNA reads as TGCAGCGTCCAACGACAGCCGAACACTGAAGCTTTCTTT.

V gene TRBV18 combines with J gene TRBJ1-2, with D possibly being TRBD1 (6 bases). The CDR3 loop spans 13 amino acids. V was cut by 0 bases and J by 6 bases, with 8 bases left in between. The germline CDR1 and CDR2 sequences are KGHSH and LQKENI. The CDR3 loop reads CASSPPQGNGYTF. CDR3 nucleotides: TGTGCCAGCTCACCACCACAGGGAAATGGCTACACCTTC. Variable domain in full (rest from reference TRBV18 and TRBJ1-2): NAGVMQNPRHLVRRRGQEARLRCSPMKGHSHVYWYRQLPEEGLKFMVYLQKENIIDESGMPKERFSAEFPKEGPSILRIQQVVRGDSAAYFCASSPPQGNGYTFGSGTRLTVV.

The rearrangement joins TRBV6-1 to TRBJ1-5; no clear D. The CDR3 sequence is 15 residues long. Trimming shortened V by 10 bases and J by 2 bases, and 18 bases separated the two germline ends. Germline CDR1 and CDR2: MNHNS and SASEGT. CDR3 loop: CATLGSLVGNQPQHF. Written as DNA, the CDR3 is TGTGCCACACTCGGTTCGCTCGTTGGCAATCAGCCCCAGCATTTT.

The chain carries TRBV11-1 and TRBJ2-2; TRBD2 aligns across 9 bases. This CDR3 has 18 residues. V dropped 5 bases and J dropped 4; count of bases not matched to a gene: 14. Looked up from germline, CDR1 is SGHAT and CDR2 is FQDESV (reference sequence). This CDR3 is CASSQTRWLAGTTGELFF. DNA of the CDR3: TGTGCCAGCAGCCAAACCCGGTGGCTAGCGGGAACCACCGGGGAGCTGTTTTTT.

This chain joins TRBV7-3 and TRBJ1-1, with D possibly TRBD1 on 5 matching bases. CDR3 length equals 13 residues. V was pared by 2 bases and J by 11 bases, with 15 bases between. The germline V gene has CDR1 SGHTA and CDR2 FQGTGA. This chain's CDR3 is CASSLGREAVAFF. The CDR3 DNA reads as TGTGCCAGCAGCTTAGGCAGGGAGGCTGTTGCTTTCTTT. The entire variable domain, with the rest obtained from reference TRBV7-3 and TRBJ1-1, is as follows: GAGVSQTPSNKVTEKGKYVELRCDPISGHTALYWYRQSLGQGPEFLIYFQGTGAADDSGLPNDRFFAVRPEGSVSTLKIQRTERGDSAVYLCASSLGREAVAFFGQGTRLTVV.

The chain carries TRBV9 and TRBJ2-7, with TRBD2 matching over 9 bases. Germline-derived CDR1 and CDR2 are SGDLS and YYNGEE. J lost 2 bases, V lost 0 bases, and 3 bases had no gene match. There are 15 residues in the CDR3. In DNA form, the CDR3 reads TGTGCCAGCAGCGTAGCGGCTAGCGGGACCTACGAGCAGTACTTC. Translation gives CASSVAASGTYEQYF.

V and J are TRBV9 and TRBJ2-2, with a possible D match to TRBD2 (6 bases). The CDR3 has 15 amino acids. V was pared by 0 bases and J by 4 bases, with 10 bases between. In germline, CDR1 is SGDLS, CDR2 YYNGEE. DNA for the CDR3: TGTGCCAGCAGCGTAGGGGGGGTGAGCACCGGGGAGCTGTTTTTT. Encoded protein: CASSVGGVSTGELFF.

The chain uses TRBV5-1 and TRBJ2-5; possibly TRBD2 for D (6 bases). This CDR3 contains 14 residues. The V and J ends lost 4 bases and 1 base respectively, with 11 bases between them. Germline values: CDR1 SGHRS, CDR2 YFSETQ. CDR3 in DNA: TGCGCCAGCAGCCCCGGGACTTCCCAAGAGACCCAGTACTTC. Translating it yields CASSPGTSQETQYF.

The V gene is TRBV19, the J gene TRBJ1-1; 12 nucleotides align to TRBD1. Germline V gene sequence: CDR1 LNHDA, CDR2 SQIVND (reference sequence). This CDR3 has 17 amino acids. Trimming at V came to 10 bases and at J to 3 bases, leaving 15 bases not matched to a gene. This CDR3 is CAITPGTGGVGDTEAFF. The DNA for the CDR3 is TGTGCCATCACACCCGGGACAGGGGGCGTAGGGGACACTGAAGCTTTCTTT.

In this sample, this clone turned up once. V and J are TRBV18 and TRBJ2-3; 10 nucleotides agree with TRBD1. CDR3 length: 16 residues. The J segment lost 2 bases and the V segment lost 5 bases, leaving 7 bases of the junction unmatched. The germline CDR1 and CDR2 sequences are KGHSH and LQKENI. The CDR3 is CASSSTGTGVTDTQYF. The CDR3 DNA follows: TGTGCCAGCTCATCTACCGGGACAGGGGTCACAGATACGCAGTATTTT.

This chain joins TRBV6-5 and TRBJ1-1; the match to TRBD1 covers 8 bases. Germline V gene sequence: CDR1 MNHEY, CDR2 SVGAGI. This CDR3 region has 14 residues. V gave up 7 bases and J gave up 5 bases; unmatched junction bases: 9. CDR3 DNA: TGTGCCAGCACCTTTAACAGGGGGGAAACTGAAGCTTTCTTT. Protein product: CASTFNRGETEAFF.

The rearrangement joins TRBV4-1 to TRBJ1-2; D not certain. Germline values: CDR1 MGHRA, CDR2 YSYEKL. The CDR3 is made up of 17 amino acids. The V gene lost 2 bases and the J gene lost 8 bases, with 24 bases spanning the gap. The CDR3 DNA follows: TGCGCCAGCAGCCAACCTCTGGTCGAGGGTGCACCGCGGGGCTACACCTTC. This translates into CASSQPLVEGAPRGYTF.

The chain couples TRBV6-5 to TRBJ2-1, with D perhaps TRBD2 (5 bases). CDR1 and CDR2 (germline): MNHEY, SVGAGI. This CDR3 contains 12 residues. V lost 6 bases and J lost 9, with 12 bases in between. The CDR3 spells CASRPSSFEQFF. The CDR3 DNA reads TGTGCCAGCAGGCCCTCTAGCTTTGAGCAGTTCTTC.

In its sample, this clone was seen once. The J gene is TRBJ1-1, the V gene TRBV6-5; D is perhaps TRBD1 (5 bases). The V and J ends lost 2 bases and 6 bases respectively, with 10 bases between them. CDR1 and CDR2 from the germline V gene are MNHEY and SVGAGI. The CDR3 is 13 amino acids. The CDR3 protein is CASSYGGTPEAFF. The CDR3 DNA reads as TGTGCCAGCAGTTACGGAGGGACGCCTGAAGCTTTCTTT.

The chain links TRBV10-2 to TRBJ1-5; the D gene is possibly TRBD1 (6 bases). CDR1 and CDR2 (germline): WSHSY, SAAADI. Trimming left V 4 bases short and J 1 base short, with 14 bases between. The CDR3 contains 16 residues. CDR3 DNA: TGCGCCAGCAGTGGGGGGCTTGAAGTCAGCAATCAGCCCCAGCATTTT. Its translation is CASSGGLEVSNQPQHF.

The table lists this clone with a count of one. The rearrangement joins TRBV29-1 to TRBJ2-5; 9 bases are a match to TRBD1. Trimming at V came to 8 bases and at J to 5 bases, leaving 12 bases not matched to a gene. This CDR3 spans 14 amino acids. Germline V gives CDR1 SQVTM, CDR2 ANQGSEA. The CDR3 sequence is CSSSTGGAGETQYF. The CDR3 coding sequence is TGCAGCAGCTCTACAGGGGGCGCAGGGGAGACCCAGTACTTC.

The rearrangement links TRBV28 to TRBJ2-7; 8 nucleotides agree with TRBD1. This CDR3 is built from 16 residues. V was clipped by 5 bases and J by 6 bases; unmatched bases: 15. Germline V gene sequence: CDR1 MDHEN, CDR2 SYDVKM. The CDR3 protein is CASSPRRGLSAREQYF. The CDR3 coding sequence is TGTGCCAGCAGTCCCCGCAGGGGGCTATCCGCCCGCGAGCAGTACTTC.

V is TRBV5-1 and J is TRBJ1-1; D ambiguous. The CDR3 extends over 16 amino acids. CDR1 and CDR2 (germline): SGHRS, YFSETQ. V lost 0 bases and J lost 2, with 14 bases in between. For the CDR3, the DNA is TGCGCCAGCAGCTTGGCCCTCCAGAGGCAAAACACTGAAGCTTTCTTT. Amino acids: CASSLALQRQNTEAFF.

This chain joins TRBV6-5 and TRBJ1-5; TRBD1 matches 8 bases. The CDR3 consists of 14 residues. V was pared by 10 bases and J by 6 bases, with 11 bases of the junction left unmatched. The germline gives CDR1 MNHEY, CDR2 SVGAGI. The CDR3, as DNA: TGTGCCACCCAGGAACAGGGGGGAAGTCAGCCCCAGCATTTT. Amino acids: CATQEQGGSQPQHF.

The chain is built from TRBV7-9 and TRBJ2-3; D perhaps matches TRBD1 (6 bases). There are 15 residues in the CDR3. The germline gives CDR1 SEHNR, CDR2 FQNEAQ (reference sequence). The V gene lost 4 bases and the J gene lost 7 bases, with 18 bases spanning the gap. As DNA, the CDR3 is TGTGCCAGCAGCTACTCCGGACAGAACGCGAATACGCAGTATTTT. It translates to CASSYSGQNANTQYF.

CDR3 bases: TGCAGCGTTCAGGGGATCTTAAGGACTGAAGCTTTCTTT. This sequence encodes CSVQGILRTEAFF. This chain connects TRBV29-1 to TRBJ1-1; a possible D gene is TRBD1 (6 bases). Trimming cost V 5 bases and J 5 bases, with 15 bases left between them. CDR3 length: 13 amino acids. Germline assignment: CDR1 SQVTM and CDR2 ANQGSEA.

The chain couples TRBV9 to TRBJ2-1; 7 bases match TRBD2. Trimming cost V 3 bases and J 8 bases; bases outside gene matches: 11. The germline V gene encodes CDR1 SGDLS and CDR2 YYNGEE. CDR3 size: 15 residues. The CDR3 reads CASSASGIRADEQFF. CDR3 in DNA: TGTGCCAGCAGCGCCAGCGGGATCCGCGCGGATGAGCAGTTCTTC.

The rearrangement uses TRBV6-5 and TRBJ2-3, with 10 bases aligning to TRBD2. From germline, CDR1 is MNHEY and CDR2 SVGAGI. CDR3 size: 15 residues. V dropped 5 bases and J dropped 6; count of bases not matched to a gene: 8. Here the CDR3 reads CASSGGTSAWDTQYF. In DNA form, the CDR3 reads TGTGCCAGCAGTGGGGGGACTAGCGCGTGGGATACGCAGTATTTT.

The V gene is TRBV11-1, the J gene TRBJ2-5, with D tentatively TRBD2 (6 bases). Germline CDR1 is SGHAT and CDR2 is FQDESV (reference sequence). This CDR3 comprises 13 residues. Trimming removed 11 bases at V and 5 bases at J, with 18 bases between. Here the CDR3 reads CACGASWGETQYF. Written as DNA, the CDR3 is TGTGCCTGCGGGGCCTCATGGGGGGAGACCCAGTACTTC. The variable domain in full, with the rest retrieved from reference TRBV11-1 and TRBJ2-5, is EAEVAQSPRYKITEKSQAVAFWCDPISGHATLYWYRQILGQGPELLVQFQDESVVDDSQLPKDRFSAERLKGVDSTLKIQPAELGDSAMYLCACGASWGETQYFGPGTRLLVL.

This chain uses TRBV6-5 with TRBJ2-3, with D possibly TRBD2 on 6 matching bases. The ends were cut back, 9 bases at V and 0 bases at J, with 10 bases in the middle. In germline, CDR1 is MNHEY, CDR2 SVGAGI. The CDR3 contains 13 residues. CDR3 sequence: CASGGISTDTQYF. CDR3 DNA: TGTGCCAGTGGCGGGATTAGCACAGATACGCAGTATTTT.

This chain links TRBV9 with TRBJ2-1, with a weak D call TRBD2 (5 bases). The CDR3 sequence is 15 residues long. Germline CDR1 SGDLS, CDR2 YYNGEE. Deletions cut 4 bases from V and 7 bases from J, with 18 bases between. Here the CDR3 reads CASSLPGVTRNEQFF. The DNA of the CDR3 is TGTGCCAGCAGCCTACCCGGGGTAACAAGGAATGAGCAGTTCTTC.